A single sample is the source of the 32 T cell receptor beta chains below, sequenced in a study of PD-L1 blockade in urothelial cancer. Time point specified: pretreatment peripheral blood. The method was immunoSEQ multiplex PCR; TCRdb's version includes in-frame clones alone and lacks a portion of them. The data show 85,000 to 90,000 clones, about 90% seen once. Sequenced here: PBMCs, sampled around atezolizumab (anti-PD-L1) treatment. These receptors were collected from a woman of 80 years or more with urothelial cancer.

About this clone itself: The germline gene is not matched at one end of the junction; a read error may be the cause. This rearrangement joins TRBV11-2 to TRBJ1-1; D is uncertain. The germline V gene has CDR1 SGHAT and CDR2 FQNNGV. This CDR3 has 13 residues. The CDR3: CASSLDRETEAFF. Here the CDR3 DNA reads TGTGCCAGCAGCCTAGACCGGGAAACTGAAGCTTTCTTT.

The chain is built from TRBV9 and TRBJ1-2; D is undetermined. This CDR3 is built from 14 residues. The germline V and J ends were trimmed by 0 bases and 6 bases, with 12 bases remaining between them. Germline CDR1 is SGDLS and CDR2 is YYNGEE. The CDR3 here is CASSVGAGEDGYTF. The CDR3 DNA reads TGTGCCAGCAGCGTAGGGGCGGGTGAGGATGGCTACACCTTC.

The V and J genes are TRBV9 and TRBJ2-1, with D tentatively TRBD1 (5 bases). The V gene lost 2 bases and the J gene lost 0 bases, with 21 bases spanning the gap. Looked up from germline, CDR1 is SGDLS and CDR2 is YYNGEE. This CDR3 is built from 19 residues. The CDR3 DNA sequence: TGTGCCAGCAGCGTCGCCACCGGCATGGGGCTCAGCTCCTACAATGAGCAGTTCTTC. Its protein is CASSVATGMGLSSYNEQFF. The whole variable domain, remainder taken from reference TRBV9 and TRBJ2-1, is DSGVTQTPKHLITATGQRVTLRCSPRSGDLSVYWYQQSLDQGLQFLIQYYNGEERAKGNILERFSAQQFPDLHSELNLSSLELGDSALYFCASSVATGMGLSSYNEQFFGPGTRLTVL.

The chain uses TRBV6-1 and TRBJ2-7; 10 bases line up with TRBD1. Germline values: CDR1 MNHNS, CDR2 SASEGT. With V trimmed by 4 bases and J by 5 bases, 5 bases remained unmatched. The CDR3 runs to 14 residues. CDR3 sequence (DNA): TGTGCCAGCAGTGGCAGGACAGGGGGTCACGAGCAGTACTTC. Amino acids: CASSGRTGGHEQYF.

This sequence joins TRBV4-2 and TRBJ2-1, with a possible D match to TRBD2 (7 bases). The germline CDR1 and CDR2 sequences are LGHNA and YNFKEQ. The CDR3 is 18 amino acids. Trimming cost V 1 base and J 6 bases, with 22 bases left between them. CDR3 sequence: CASSQGLMGGGGLNEQFF. The DNA for the CDR3 is TGTGCCAGCAGCCAAGGTCTTATGGGAGGGGGTGGTCTCAATGAGCAGTTCTTC.

V is TRBV27 and J is TRBJ2-2; 7 bases are shared with TRBD2. CDR3 length equals 15 residues. J lost 5 bases, V lost 5 bases, and 8 bases had no gene match. The germline V gene encodes CDR1 MNHEY and CDR2 SMNVEV (reference sequence). The CDR3 reads CASSPRGSGTGELFF. The DNA for the CDR3 is TGTGCCAGCAGTCCCCGAGGTAGCGGGACCGGGGAGCTGTTTTTT.

The V call is TRBV5-5, the J call TRBJ2-6; D is perhaps TRBD1 (5 bases). This CDR3 is built from 17 residues. Germline CDR1 reads SGHKS; CDR2 reads YYEKEE (reference sequence). V lost 1 base and J lost 0, with 11 bases in between. CDR3 sequence reads: CASSLRGPNSGANVLTF. The CDR3 DNA reads TGTGCCAGCAGCTTGAGGGGTCCTAACTCTGGGGCCAACGTCCTGACTTTC.

This CDR3 is CASTSRGSGEQYF. The CDR3 DNA sequence: TGTGCCAGCACTTCCAGGGGTTCCGGCGAGCAGTACTTC. This chain connects TRBV2 to TRBJ2-7, with a tentative D call TRBD1 (6 bases). Between the trimmed V and J ends, which lost 7 bases and 6 bases, there was a span of 16 bases. Germline CDR1 SNHLY, CDR2 FYNNEI. The length of the CDR3 is 13 residues.

The chain combines TRBV9 with TRBJ1-4; TRBD1 might be the D (5 bases). V was cut by 0 bases and J by 8 bases, with 14 bases left in between. This CDR3 comprises 15 residues. The germline gives CDR1 SGDLS, CDR2 YYNGEE. The CDR3 reads CASSVAGIGKEKLFF. For the CDR3, the DNA is TGTGCCAGCAGCGTAGCAGGGATAGGAAAAGAAAAACTGTTTTTT.

The chain employs TRBV2 and TRBJ2-5, with TRBD1 matching 11 bases. Losses at the gene ends were 6 bases for V and 0 bases for J; bases not matched to a gene: 12. CDR3 length: 18 amino acids. CDR1 SNHLY and CDR2 FYNNEI come from the germline V gene. This chain's CDR3 is CASRKTGTGGRNQETQYF. CDR3 DNA sequence: TGTGCCAGCAGAAAAACCGGGACAGGGGGAAGGAACCAAGAGACCCAGTACTTC.

The chain carries TRBV19 and TRBJ2-5; 9 nucleotides match TRBD2. Per germline, CDR1 LNHDA and CDR2 SQIVND (reference sequence). The CDR3 loop spans 14 amino acids. J gave up 5 bases and V 4 bases, and 5 bases lay outside the gene matches. The CDR3: CASSTLAGVETQYF. The CDR3 nucleotides are TGTGCCAGTAGTACGTTAGCGGGAGTGGAGACCCAGTACTTC. The whole variable domain, remainder taken from reference TRBV19 and TRBJ2-5, is DGGITQSPKYLFRKEGQNVTLSCEQNLNHDAMYWYRQDPGQGLRLIYYSQIVNDFQKGDIAEGYSVSREKKESFPLTVTSAQKNPTAFYLCASSTLAGVETQYFGPGTRLLVL.

This CDR3 is CASSLEAGAGTGELFF. As DNA, the CDR3 is TGCGCCAGCAGCTTGGAAGCGGGAGCTGGCACCGGGGAGCTGTTTTTT. The rearrangement links TRBV5-1 to TRBJ2-2, with TRBD2 identical over 8 bases. The J segment lost 4 bases and the V segment lost 0 bases, leaving 5 bases of the junction unmatched. This CDR3 is built from 16 residues. Germline V CDR1 and CDR2: SGHRS, YFSETQ.

The chain employs TRBV10-1 and TRBJ1-1; D possibly corresponds to TRBD1 (5 bases). The germline V gene has CDR1 WNHNN and CDR2 SYGVQD (reference sequence). This CDR3 region has 16 residues. Trimming left V 7 bases short and J 0 bases short, with 18 bases between. Here the CDR3 reads CASTRVGHLMNTEAFF. The CDR3 DNA follows: TGCGCCAGCACCAGGGTGGGGCACCTCATGAACACTGAAGCTTTCTTT.

The chain has TRBV27 and TRBJ1-2; TRBD1 is a possible D gene (5 bases). V lost 3 bases to trimming and J lost 5 bases, with 10 bases between them. This CDR3 is 13 amino acids long. CDR1 and CDR2 (germline): MNHEY, SMNVEV (reference sequence). CDR3 bases: TGTGCCAGCAGTTTCCGCAGGGCTTATGGCTACACCTTC. This sequence encodes CASSFRRAYGYTF.

This clone was counted only a few times. The V call is TRBV30, the J call TRBJ2-7; a possible D gene is TRBD1 (6 bases). CDR1 and CDR2 (germline): GTSNPN, SVGIG (reference sequence). Between the trimmed V and J ends, which lost 3 bases and 3 bases, there was a span of 18 bases. CDR3 length: 15 amino acids. CDR3 sequence reads: CAWSGGLRTVYEQYF. The DNA of the CDR3 is TGTGCCTGGAGCGGAGGTTTGCGGACAGTCTACGAGCAGTACTTC.

This clone was seen a handful of times. The V and J genes are TRBV10-3 and TRBJ2-1, with 12 bases aligning to TRBD2. The length of the CDR3 is 17 residues. After removal of 2 bases from V and 4 bases from J, the junction contained 6 bases not matched to a gene. Looked up from germline, CDR1 is ENHRY and CDR2 is SYGVKD. The CDR3 DNA sequence: TGTGCCATCAGTGAGCCCAGCGGGACTAGCGGGTACAATGAGCAGTTCTTC. Translating gives CAISEPSGTSGYNEQFF.

The chain uses TRBV30 and TRBJ1-2; TRBD1 agrees at 7 bases. V was clipped by 3 bases and J by 2 bases; unmatched bases: 6. There are 14 residues in the CDR3. CDR1 and CDR2 from the germline V gene are GTSNPN and SVGIG (reference sequence). The CDR3 DNA reads TGTGCCTGGAGCCAGGACAGGCCCAACTATGGCTACACCTTC. This translates into CAWSQDRPNYGYTF.

The CDR3 sequence: CASSPRQGSYNEQFF. DNA of the CDR3: TGTGCCAGCAGCCCCAGACAGGGCTCCTACAATGAGCAGTTCTTC. The J gene is TRBJ2-1, the V gene TRBV7-7, with 7 nucleotides matching TRBD1. V shed 5 bases, J shed 0 bases, and the junction held 4 bases outside the gene matches. The germline V gene encodes CDR1 SSHAT and CDR2 FNYEAQ (reference sequence). The CDR3 sequence is 15 residues long.

The chain recombines TRBV5-4 with TRBJ1-5; D uncertain. V lost 0 bases to trimming and J lost 6 bases, with 4 bases between them. Germline-derived CDR1 and CDR2 are SGHNT and YYREEE (reference sequence). This CDR3 comprises 12 residues. The CDR3 nucleotides are TGTGCCAGCAGCTTGGCGGGTCAGCCCCAGCATTTT. Translated: CASSLAGQPQHF.

J is TRBJ2-1 and V is TRBV5-1; 8 bases align to TRBD1. Looked up from germline, CDR1 is SGHRS and CDR2 is YFSETQ. The J segment lost 7 bases and the V segment lost 0 bases, leaving 3 bases of the junction unmatched. The CDR3 runs 14 residues. CDR3 residues: CASSLGQGRNEQFF. As DNA, the CDR3 is TGCGCCAGCAGCTTGGGACAGGGGAGGAATGAGCAGTTCTTC.

The chain couples TRBV2 to TRBJ2-1; D is ambiguous. The CDR3 runs 11 residues. V lost 6 bases and J lost 12, with 12 bases in between. Germline CDR1 and CDR2: SNHLY and FYNNEI. CDR3 protein: CASSLEVGQFF. As DNA, the CDR3 is TGTGCCAGCAGCCTAGAGGTGGGGCAGTTCTTC.

The gene calls are TRBV30 and TRBJ2-3, with D possibly matching TRBD1 (5 bases). Deletions cut 1 base from V and 6 bases from J, with 20 bases between. Germline V gene lookup returns CDR1 GTSNPN and CDR2 SVGIG (reference sequence). This CDR3 has 16 residues. This CDR3 reads CAWSAPLGLKGDTQYF. For the CDR3, the DNA is TGTGCCTGGAGTGCCCCACTCGGGCTAAAGGGGGATACGCAGTATTTT.

The chain combines TRBV4-1 with TRBJ2-5; tentative D call: TRBD1 (6 bases). This CDR3 comprises 17 residues. Germline lookup yields CDR1 MGHRA and CDR2 YSYEKL. V was clipped by 1 base and J by 3 bases, with 18 bases between them. The CDR3 DNA reads TGCGCCAGCAGCCAAGGGGGTTCCGGGACACGTGAAGAGACCCAGTACTTC. As protein: CASSQGGSGTREETQYF.

In nucleotides, the CDR3 is TGCGCCAGCAGCCAAGTGTGGCAGAGCGATCAGCCCCAGCATTTT. Protein sequence: CASSQVWQSDQPQHF. J is TRBJ1-5 and V is TRBV4-1, with D unresolved. The germline CDR1 and CDR2 sequences are MGHRA and YSYEKL. This CDR3 region has 15 residues. The ends were cut back, 1 base at V and 5 bases at J, with 12 bases in the middle.

This clone was seen only once. The chain couples TRBV19 to TRBJ1-1; D gene ambiguous. V was cut by 3 bases and J by 4 bases, with 9 bases left in between. The CDR3 contains 13 residues. Germline CDR1 and CDR2: LNHDA and SQIVND (reference sequence). CDR3 DNA sequence: TGTGCCAGTAGTATCGGGGTCCTCACTGAAGCTTTCTTT. Its translation is CASSIGVLTEAFF.

The chain is built from TRBV28 and TRBJ2-5, with 10 nucleotides matching TRBD1. Germline CDR1 reads MDHEN; CDR2 reads SYDVKM. The CDR3 totals 15 residues. The junction had 4 bases not matched to a gene; V was cut back by 6 bases and J by 0 bases. The CDR3: CASRSGTGDQETQYF. CDR3 DNA: TGTGCCAGCAGATCCGGGACAGGGGACCAAGAGACCCAGTACTTC.

The chain carries TRBV7-9 and TRBJ2-7; TRBD1 agrees at 9 bases. V lost 5 bases, J lost 2 bases, and 13 bases stayed unmatched. The germline CDR1 and CDR2 sequences are SEHNR and FQNEAQ (reference sequence). This CDR3 spans 17 amino acids. The CDR3, as DNA: TGTGCCAGCAGCGCGGTGACCGGGACAGGGTCTCCCTACGAGCAGTACTTC. This sequence encodes CASSAVTGTGSPYEQYF. Full variable domain (outside the CDR3, taken from reference TRBV7-9 and TRBJ2-7): DTGVSQNPRHKITKRGQNVTFRCDPISEHNRLYWYRQTLGQGPEFLTYFQNEAQLEKSRLLSDRFSAERPKGSFSTLEIQRTEQGDSAMYLCASSAVTGTGSPYEQYFGPGTRLTVT.

The V call is TRBV28, the J call TRBJ1-1; D perhaps matches TRBD1 (6 bases). V was cut by 6 bases and J by 1 base, with 12 bases left in between. The CDR3 contains 14 residues. Germline V CDR1 and CDR2: MDHEN, SYDVKM. In DNA form, the CDR3 reads TGTGCCAGCAGCCCCTGGACAGAGAACACTGAAGCTTTCTTT. Amino acid sequence: CASSPWTENTEAFF.

CDR3 coding DNA: TGTGCCAGCAGGAACGTAGCGGGAGGCTGGAATGAGCAGTTCTTC. The encoded protein is CASRNVAGGWNEQFF. This rearrangement joins TRBV27 to TRBJ2-1; 10 bases agree with TRBD2. CDR1 is MNHEY and CDR2 is SMNVEV in the germline V gene (reference sequence). This CDR3 has 15 amino acids. J was trimmed by 7 bases and V by 6 bases; bases with no gene match: 9.

The chain employs TRBV6-1 and TRBJ1-2; 8 bases match TRBD1. Germline CDR1 is MNHNS and CDR2 is SASEGT. The CDR3 spans 15 residues. Losses at the gene ends were 8 bases for V and 8 bases for J; bases not matched to a gene: 16. The CDR3 DNA sequence: TGTGCCAGCCGAAAATTAGGACAGGGTATACTCGGCTACACCTTC. This codes for CASRKLGQGILGYTF.

The gene calls are TRBV4-2 and TRBJ1-2; no reliable D call. Trimming pared 0 bases from V and 1 base from J, leaving 9 bases between. The CDR3 runs to 15 residues. Germline CDR1 reads LGHNA; CDR2 reads YNFKEQ. This chain's CDR3 is CASSQEAVNNYGYTF. The CDR3 DNA reads TGTGCCAGCAGCCAAGAGGCGGTAAATAACTATGGCTACACCTTC.

V gene TRBV7-9 combines with J gene TRBJ1-5, with D uncertain. With 2 bases removed from V and 1 base from J, the gap between germline ends came to 12 bases. Germline V gene sequence: CDR1 SEHNR, CDR2 FQNEAQ (reference sequence). This CDR3 is 16 amino acids long. The chain's CDR3 is CASSLSDGGSNQPQHF. The CDR3 DNA reads TGTGCCAGCAGCTTATCCGATGGAGGAAGCAATCAGCCCCAGCATTTT.